These 32 T cell receptor beta chains were all obtained from the same sample, sequenced in a study of T-cell reconstitution after alpha-beta-depleted transplantation in children (dated by TCRdb to the mid-2010s). What the treatment or condition label conveys for this sample: allogeneic hematopoietic cell transplantation with graft depleted of TCRalphabeta T cells and CD19 B cells. Libraries came from PCR. Sequencing took place on an Illumina HiSeq 2500. Molecular barcoding was employed in the preparation of TCR libraries, with unique molecular identifiers being used to normalize TCRbeta repertoire quantification. TCRdb reprocessing: public reads trimmed at Q25 with fastp, clones called with MiXCR, in-frame beta chains kept. Each entry is one CDR3 protein sequence, shown with its most common DNA and genes. The table for this sample lists 440,000 or so distinct CDR3 sequences; around two fifths of them were counted only once. Roughly a quarter of the sample rests with the top ten.

The starting material was PBMCs, obtained before TCRalphabeta/CD19-depleted stem cell transplant. The receptors come from a girl aged 2-10 years with aplastic anemia, due to receive a stem cell transplant.

About this clonotype itself: A read error is possible here, since a much larger clone lies one base away. The V and J genes are TRBV5-6 and TRBJ1-4, with 7 bases fitting TRBD1. The CDR3 is 16 residues long. Germline CDR1 SGHDT, CDR2 YYEEEE. As DNA, the CDR3 is TGTGCCAGCAGTTTGGGTACCGGGACAGCCAATGAAAAACTGTTTTTT. This gives the protein CASSLGTGTANEKLFF.

This clonotype was observed many times. The chain recombines TRBV5-1 with TRBJ2-3; no clear D. Germline V gene lookup returns CDR1 SGHRS and CDR2 YFSETQ. V lost 1 base to trimming and J lost 6 bases, with 15 bases between them. The CDR3 has 15 amino acids. The DNA of the CDR3 is TGCGCCAGCAGCTTGCAAGGTGTAGGGTCGGATACGCAGTATTTT. It codes for CASSLQGVGSDTQYF.

This clonotype was found many times. This chain connects TRBV15 to TRBJ2-1; 12 bases are a match to TRBD2. CDR3 size: 15 residues. Germline V CDR1 and CDR2: LNHNV, YYDKDF (reference sequence). Trimming at V came to 5 bases and at J to 6 bases, leaving 5 bases not matched to a gene. This CDR3 reads CATSLEGLAGNEQFF. DNA for the CDR3: TGTGCCACCAGCCTGGAGGGACTAGCGGGCAATGAGCAGTTCTTC.

This clonotype was detected once. The chain joins TRBV19 to TRBJ1-5, with D tentatively TRBD1 (6 bases). V was pared by 6 bases and J by 4 bases, with 16 bases between. Germline V lookup: CDR1 LNHDA, CDR2 SQIVND (reference sequence). This CDR3 has 15 residues. The CDR3 region is CASSQMGAPNQPQHF. The CDR3 coding sequence is TGTGCCAGTAGCCAGATGGGGGCCCCAAATCAGCCCCAGCATTTT.

This clonotype was counted a few times. This rearrangement joins TRBV6-2 or TRBV6-3 to TRBJ2-1; D might be TRBD2 (5 bases). The CDR3 contains 17 residues. V was clipped by 0 bases and J by 1 base, with 13 bases between them. Looked up from germline, CDR1 is MNHEY and CDR2 is SVGEGT. The CDR3 reads CASSYSRSGGSYNEQFF. DNA of the CDR3: TGTGCCAGCAGTTACTCTCGCAGCGGTGGGTCCTACAATGAGCAGTTCTTC.

This clonotype was seen ten or more times. V is TRBV20-1 and J is TRBJ2-4; the match to TRBD2 covers 8 bases. The CDR3 covers 17 residues. The trim removed 2 bases at V and 0 bases at J, leaving 9 bases unmatched. Germline V gives CDR1 DFQATT, CDR2 SNEGSKA (reference sequence). The CDR3 nucleotides read TGCAGTGCTAGATTAACTAGCGGAAATCTAGCCAAAAACATTCAGTACTTC. As protein: CSARLTSGNLAKNIQYF.

This clonotype occurred a few times. CDR3 bases: TGCGCCAGCAGCTTGATTGGGACAGGGTCCCCGGGCGGGGCCAACGTCCTGACTTTC. As protein: CASSLIGTGSPGGANVLTF. V gene TRBV5-1 combines with J gene TRBJ2-6; TRBD1 matches 9 bases. The length of the CDR3 is 19 residues. CDR1 and CDR2 from the germline V gene are SGHRS and YFSETQ. V gave up 1 base and J gave up 4 bases; unmatched junction bases: 12.

The rearrangement links TRBV15 to TRBJ2-1; unclear D gene. The CDR3 spans 16 residues. With 0 bases removed from V and 4 bases from J, the gap between germline ends came to 13 bases. The V gene's germline CDR1 is LNHNV and CDR2 YYDKDF (reference sequence). The CDR3 DNA reads TGTGCCACCAGCAGAGAAGGCGGAATGAATTACAATGAGCAGTTCTTC. Amino acids: CATSREGGMNYNEQFF.

The chain uses TRBV7-9 and TRBJ2-7, with D perhaps being TRBD1 or TRBD2 (5 bases each). Germline CDR1 SEHNR, CDR2 FQNEAQ (reference sequence). The ends were cut back, 1 base at V and 0 bases at J, with 13 bases in the middle. The CDR3 contains 16 residues. CDR3 in amino acids: CASSLVQGASSYEQYF. The CDR3 coding sequence is TGTGCCAGCAGCTTAGTGCAGGGAGCTTCCTCCTACGAGCAGTACTTC.

The table lists this clonotype with many counts. The V and J genes are TRBV7-9 and TRBJ2-7; tentatively, D is TRBD1 (5 bases). The V and J ends lost 4 bases and 3 bases respectively, with 10 bases between them. Germline V gene data show CDR1 as SEHNR and CDR2 as FQNEAQ (reference sequence). This CDR3 has 13 amino acids. DNA of the CDR3: TGTGCCAGCAGCTCGGCAAGGGGCTACGAGCAGTACTTC. It encodes CASSSARGYEQYF.

In its sample, this clonotype was seen a few times. This chain connects TRBV2 to TRBJ2-3; D not certain. Germline V gene data show CDR1 as SNHLY and CDR2 as FYNNEI. V was cut by 6 bases and J by 1 base, with 11 bases left in between. CDR3 size: 14 residues. The CDR3 region is CASSLAAGTDTQYF. CDR3 nucleotides: TGTGCCAGCAGCCTGGCTGCCGGCACAGATACGCAGTATTTT.

This clonotype was counted at least ten times. The rearrangement uses TRBV12-3 or TRBV12-4 and TRBJ2-1, with 11 nucleotides matching TRBD2. With V trimmed by 7 bases and J by 4 bases, 15 bases remained unmatched. The CDR3 spans 18 residues. CDR3 protein: CASTLEVAGGPLYNEQFF. CDR3 coding DNA: TGTGCCAGCACTTTGGAAGTAGCGGGAGGGCCTCTGTACAATGAGCAGTTCTTC.

The chain employs TRBV28 and TRBJ2-1; TRBD2 agrees at 9 bases. Germline V CDR1 and CDR2: MDHEN, SYDVKM. V was pared by 2 bases and J by 4 bases, with 3 bases of the junction left unmatched. The CDR3 totals 15 residues. The CDR3 here is CASSLPSGVYNEQFF. CDR3 DNA sequence: TGTGCCAGCAGTTTACCTAGCGGGGTTTACAATGAGCAGTTCTTC.

This clonotype was detected only a few times. CDR3 sequence: CASSQVTQPSYNEQFF. CDR3 bases: TGCGCCAGCAGCCAAGTTACCCAGCCCTCCTACAATGAGCAGTTCTTC. The chain links TRBV4-1 to TRBJ2-1; no clear D. Germline assignment: CDR1 MGHRA and CDR2 YSYEKL. The CDR3 spans 16 residues. V lost 1 base and J lost 0, with 10 bases in between.

Concerning this clonotype: A much larger clone is a single base away; this may be a read error. CDR3 loop: CASSHGDTQYF. The DNA of the CDR3 is TGTGCCAGCAGCCATGGGGATACGCAGTATTTT. This chain links TRBV28 with TRBJ2-3; D gene unclear. This CDR3 is 11 amino acids long. Germline assignment: CDR1 MDHEN and CDR2 SYDVKM. The V end was cut by 6 bases, the J end by 6 bases, with 7 bases between. Together with reference TRBV28 and TRBJ2-3, the CDR3 gives the full variable domain: DVKVTQSSRYLVKRTGEKVFLECVQDMDHENMFWYRQDPGLGLRLIYFSYDVKMKEKGDIPEGYSVSREKKERFSLILESASTNQTSMYLCASSHGDTQYFGPGTRLTVL.

This clonotype was observed a few times. V gene TRBV20-1 combines with J gene TRBJ2-2; no reliable D call. The V end lost 3 bases, the J end lost 3 bases, and 8 bases lay between the germline ends. This CDR3 region has 13 residues. The V gene's germline CDR1 is DFQATT and CDR2 SNEGSKA (reference sequence). CDR3 sequence reads: CSARGSHTGELFF. The CDR3 nucleotides are TGCAGTGCTAGGGGCAGTCACACCGGGGAGCTGTTTTTT.

V and J are TRBV20-1 and TRBJ1-2, with TRBD1 matching over 7 bases. There are 15 residues in the CDR3. Per germline, CDR1 DFQATT and CDR2 SNEGSKA (reference sequence). The V gene end was trimmed by 6 bases and the J gene end by 1 base; junction bases not matched to a gene: 11. The CDR3 DNA reads as TGCAGTGCCCTGGATAGGACAGGAGTTAACTATGGCTACACCTTC. Translated: CSALDRTGVNYGYTF.

V gene TRBV9 combines with J gene TRBJ2-3, with D possibly TRBD1 on 6 matching bases. V was cut by 1 base and J by 0 bases, with 15 bases left in between. This CDR3 has 17 amino acids. CDR1 is SGDLS and CDR2 is YYNGEE in the germline V gene. CDR3 sequence: CASSVSGGGSSTDTQYF. The CDR3 nucleotides are TGTGCCAGCAGCGTAAGTGGGGGCGGCTCTAGCACAGATACGCAGTATTTT.

The J gene is TRBJ2-7, the V gene TRBV5-8, with 7 bases identical to TRBD1. There are 14 residues in the CDR3. V lost 3 bases, J lost 2 bases, and 5 bases stayed unmatched. The germline V gene has CDR1 SGHTS and CDR2 YDEGEE. Written as DNA, the CDR3 is TGTGCCAGCAGCTGGGACAGAACTACCTACGAGCAGTACTTC. Its translation: CASSWDRTTYEQYF. Looking up the rest from reference TRBV5-8 and TRBJ2-7 gives the full variable domain: EAGVTQSPTHLIKTRGQQATLRCSPISGHTSVYWYQQALGLGLQFLLWYDEGEERNRGNFPPRFSGRQFPNYSSELNVNALELEDSALYLCASSWDRTTYEQYFGPGTRLTVT.

The chain employs TRBV5-1 and TRBJ2-2; TRBD1 agrees at 7 bases. The CDR3 extends over 15 amino acids. V shed 4 bases, J shed 3 bases, and the junction held 6 bases outside the gene matches. Germline CDR1 reads SGHRS; CDR2 reads YFSETQ. The CDR3 reads CASSPGQVDTGELFF. In DNA form, the CDR3 reads TGCGCCAGCAGCCCCGGACAGGTAGACACCGGGGAGCTGTTTTTT.

This clonotype occurred many times. The chain has TRBV4-3 and TRBJ2-1, with 15 bases aligning to TRBD2. The CDR3 length is 20 residues. CDR1 is LGHNA and CDR2 is YSLEER in the germline V gene. After removal of 4 bases from V and 8 bases from J, the junction contained 18 bases not matched to a gene. In nucleotides, the CDR3 is TGCGCCAGCAGCCGAAGGATCCCGGGACTAGCGGGAGGTGGCGGCGATGAGCAGTTCTTC. Protein sequence: CASSRRIPGLAGGGGDEQFF.

Remarks on this clonotype: An end of the junction differs from the germline gene, which may be a read error. The chain combines TRBV20-1 with TRBJ1-1, with 7 bases fitting TRBD1. CDR1 and CDR2 from the germline V gene are DFQATT and SNEGSKA (reference sequence). This CDR3 region has 13 residues. CDR3 DNA sequence: TGCAGTGCGAGAGGGACAGCGCACACTGAAGCTTTCTTT. Its translation: CSARGTAHTEAFF.

The V call is TRBV28, the J call TRBJ2-7; D perhaps matches TRBD2 (9 bases). The CDR3 length is 16 residues. The germline gives CDR1 MDHEN, CDR2 SYDVKM. V lost 4 bases to trimming and J lost 4 bases, with 20 bases between them. CDR3 in DNA: TGTGCCAGCAGTTCGACAGGGGATCTAGCGGGGTACGAGCAGTACTTC. Its translation is CASSSTGDLAGYEQYF.

The chain couples TRBV20-1 to TRBJ1-3; D call uncertain. In germline, CDR1 is DFQATT, CDR2 SNEGSKA (reference sequence). This CDR3 comprises 14 residues. The V end was cut by 0 bases, the J end by 0 bases, with 6 bases between. The CDR3 reads CSARDGSSGNTIYF. In DNA, the CDR3 is TGCAGTGCTAGAGATGGGAGCTCTGGAAACACCATATATTTT.

This chain uses TRBV30 with TRBJ2-1, with D possibly called TRBD1 or TRBD2 (5 bases each). The germline V gene encodes CDR1 GTSNPN and CDR2 SVGIG (reference sequence). V gave up 4 bases and J gave up 10 bases, with 11 bases separating them. CDR3 length equals 11 residues. The DNA of the CDR3 is TGTGCCTGGACGCTGGGACGGGAGCAGTTCTTC. Protein product: CAWTLGREQFF.

The chain joins TRBV10-2 to TRBJ2-7; the match to TRBD2 covers 14 bases. CDR3 length equals 18 residues. CDR1 and CDR2 from the germline V gene are WSHSY and SAAADI. V was clipped by 2 bases and J by 5 bases; unmatched bases: 11. Here the CDR3 reads CASSENGGTSGSSHEQYF. CDR3 sequence (DNA): TGCGCCAGCAGTGAGAATGGTGGGACTAGCGGGAGTTCCCACGAGCAGTACTTC.

The V call is TRBV13, the J call TRBJ2-3; 14 positions match TRBD2. Germline loops: CDR1 PRHDT, CDR2 FYEKMQ (reference sequence). The CDR3 sequence is 21 residues long. With 0 bases clipped from V and 7 bases from J, the junction kept 18 bases outside the gene matches. The CDR3 sequence: CASSLGLRRTTGTSGRNTQYF. CDR3 nucleotide sequence: TGTGCCAGCAGCTTAGGCCTCAGGAGGACGACCGGGACTAGCGGGAGAAATACGCAGTATTTT.

CDR3 residues: CASSFSRGGLETQYF. In DNA, the CDR3 is TGTGCCAGCAGCTTCTCGCGGGGGGGCCTGGAGACCCAGTACTTC. The chain recombines TRBV7-3 with TRBJ2-5; 9 bases agree with TRBD2. CDR1 SGHTA and CDR2 FQGTGA come from the germline V gene. This CDR3 region has 15 residues. Losses at the gene ends were 3 bases for V and 5 bases for J; bases not matched to a gene: 7.

This clonotype occurred a few times. The V and J genes are TRBV9 and TRBJ1-1; the D is unclear. From germline, CDR1 is SGDLS and CDR2 YYNGEE. Deletions cut 4 bases from V and 4 bases from J, with 14 bases between. This CDR3 is 14 amino acids long. The CDR3 here is CASSFKEGSTEAFF. CDR3 nucleotides: TGTGCCAGCAGCTTTAAAGAGGGCTCCACTGAAGCTTTCTTT.

This clonotype was seen at least ten times. The rearrangement uses TRBV5-1 and TRBJ2-5, with D perhaps TRBD2 (5 bases). CDR1 and CDR2 (germline): SGHRS, YFSETQ. The ends were cut back, 0 bases at V and 4 bases at J, with 19 bases in the middle. The CDR3 loop spans 17 amino acids. The CDR3 DNA reads TGCGCCAGCAGCTTGGAAAGCGGATCTATGAACGGAGAGACCCAGTACTTC. Its translation: CASSLESGSMNGETQYF.

This clonotype was recorded a few times. V is TRBV28 and J is TRBJ2-5; tentative D call: TRBD2 (7 bases). CDR1 and CDR2 (germline): MDHEN, SYDVKM. Trimming pared 6 bases from V and 5 bases from J, leaving 19 bases between. The length of the CDR3 is 15 residues. This CDR3 reads CASSLTAGAGETQYF. CDR3 nucleotides: TGTGCCAGCAGCCTTACCGCGGGGGCGGGGGAGACCCAGTACTTC.

This clonotype turned up a few times. V gene TRBV19 combines with J gene TRBJ1-1; D gene ambiguous. The V end lost 5 bases, the J end lost 4 bases, and 14 bases lay between the germline ends. Germline loops: CDR1 LNHDA, CDR2 SQIVND (reference sequence). The CDR3 covers 14 residues. Here the CDR3 reads CASSEGGRGTEAFF. Written as DNA, the CDR3 is TGTGCCAGTAGTGAAGGTGGACGGGGCACTGAAGCTTTCTTT.